These 24 T cell receptor beta chains were sequenced from one sample in a study of CD8 T cells in ankylosing spondylitis. MiXCR, run by TCRdb on the 5' RACE reads, gives a single entry per CDR3 protein. The table has 300,000 to 400,000 distinct CDR3 sequences, 20% to 25% seen once. Their specific antigens are unknown. Findings and limits, study-wide: Blood of patients with ankylosing spondylitis appeared to be characterized by a TCR beta motif of about 8 highly homologous variants.

The specimen was blood, either unsorted or a sorted T cell fraction (not recorded which). Receptors originate from a male donor with ankylosing spondylitis.

This chain's CDR3 is CSARVLPAGKYNEQFF. In DNA, the CDR3 is TGCAGTGCTAGAGTTCTGCCAGCGGGAAAATACAATGAGCAGTTCTTC. The V gene is TRBV20-1, the J gene TRBJ2-1; TRBD2 matches 7 bases. CDR3 length: 16 residues. Germline trimming cut 1 base from V and 4 bases from J; bases unmatched to any gene: 10. Looked up from germline, CDR1 is DFQATT and CDR2 is SNEGSKA (reference sequence).

V usage is TRBV6-2 or TRBV6-3 and J usage is TRBJ2-1; 7 bases map to TRBD1. Germline CDR1 is MNHEY and CDR2 is SVGEGT. The CDR3 contains 12 residues. V lost 8 bases, J lost 4 bases, and 2 bases stayed unmatched. This CDR3 reads CASGGQYNEQFF. Here the CDR3 DNA reads TGTGCCAGCGGGGGACAGTACAATGAGCAGTTCTTC.

This chain links TRBV20-1 with TRBJ2-1; TRBD2 matches 13 bases. The trim removed 7 bases at V and 5 bases at J, leaving 5 bases unmatched. The CDR3 contains 14 residues. The germline gives CDR1 DFQATT, CDR2 SNEGSKA (reference sequence). CDR3 bases: TGCAGTGGGAAACTAGCGGGGGGGAACAATGAGCAGTTCTTC. It encodes CSGKLAGGNNEQFF.

This clonotype was counted only a few times. This rearrangement joins TRBV29-1 to TRBJ2-2; a possible D gene is TRBD1 (6 bases). The CDR3 loop spans 15 amino acids. CDR1 SQVTM and CDR2 ANQGSEA come from the germline V gene. The V and J ends lost 4 bases and 5 bases respectively, with 17 bases between them. The CDR3 DNA is TGCAGCGTTGGGGCCACAGGGTCAGGGACCGGGGAGCTGTTTTTT. This translates into CSVGATGSGTGELFF.

The chain is built from TRBV5-4 and TRBJ2-3; 8 bases are a match to TRBD2. The ends lost 5 bases at V and 0 bases at J; junction bases unmatched: 5. Germline CDR1 reads SGHNT; CDR2 reads YYREEE (reference sequence). The CDR3 contains 15 residues. CDR3 sequence: CASRPGTRSTDTQYF. CDR3 nucleotides: TGTGCCAGCAGACCCGGGACTAGGAGCACAGATACGCAGTATTTT.

This clonotype has a handful of counts. This chain connects TRBV4-2 to TRBJ2-1, with 10 bases that match TRBD2. J lost 2 bases, V lost 3 bases, and 10 bases had no gene match. Germline-derived CDR1 and CDR2 are LGHNA and YNFKEQ. The CDR3 sequence is 18 residues long. The chain's CDR3 is CASSQVLAGHWAYNEQFF. For the CDR3, the DNA is TGTGCCAGCAGCCAGGTACTAGCGGGACATTGGGCCTACAATGAGCAGTTCTTC.

The rearrangement joins TRBV5-1 to TRBJ2-1; 8 positions match TRBD1. After removal of 2 bases from V and 6 bases from J, the junction contained 7 bases not matched to a gene. This CDR3 spans 15 amino acids. In germline, CDR1 is SGHRS, CDR2 YFSETQ. CDR3 in DNA: TGCGCCAGCAGCTTAGGACAGGGCCTGGGCAATGAGCAGTTCTTC. It specifies CASSLGQGLGNEQFF. Looking up the rest from reference TRBV5-1 and TRBJ2-1 gives the full variable domain: KAGVTQTPRYLIKTRGQQVTLSCSPISGHRSVSWYQQTPGQGLQFLFEYFSETQRNKGNFPGRFSGRQFSNSRSEMNVSTLELGDSALYLCASSLGQGLGNEQFFGPGTRLTVL.

The genes are TRBV14 and TRBJ2-4; unclear D gene. CDR3 size: 14 residues. Germline V CDR1 and CDR2: SGHDN, FVKESK. The V end lost 2 bases, the J end lost 0 bases, and 5 bases lay between the germline ends. This chain's CDR3 is CASSQQLAKNIQYF. Here the CDR3 DNA reads TGTGCCAGCAGCCAACAGCTAGCCAAAAACATTCAGTACTTC.

The genes are TRBV5-1 and TRBJ2-5; 14 nucleotides match TRBD2. This CDR3 spans 16 amino acids. V was clipped by 4 bases and J by 3 bases; unmatched bases: 5. The germline V gene has CDR1 SGHRS and CDR2 YFSETQ. For the CDR3, the DNA is TGCGCCAGCAGCCTCTCGGGACTAGCGGGAGAAGAGACCCAGTACTTC. Protein product: CASSLSGLAGEETQYF.

This clonotype was picked up many times. For the CDR3, the DNA is TGTGCCAGCAGCCAACTAGCGGGATTTACAGATACGCAGTATTTT. Amino acid sequence: CASSQLAGFTDTQYF. This rearrangement joins TRBV7-2 to TRBJ2-3, with TRBD2 matching 10 bases. V was clipped by 5 bases and J by 3 bases; unmatched bases: 5. The CDR3 contains 15 residues. Germline V lookup: CDR1 SGHTA, CDR2 FQGNSA.

The chain carries TRBV6-6 and TRBJ2-5, with 9 bases lining up with TRBD2. CDR1 is MNHNY and CDR2 is SVGAGI in the germline V gene (reference sequence). Losses at the gene ends were 2 bases for V and 5 bases for J; bases not matched to a gene: 0. The length of the CDR3 is 13 residues. Here the CDR3 reads CASSYAGGETQYF. The CDR3 DNA follows: TGTGCCAGCAGTTACGCGGGAGGGGAGACCCAGTACTTC.

J is TRBJ2-1 and V is TRBV27; 8 bases are shared with TRBD1. The CDR3 loop spans 15 amino acids. Germline assignment: CDR1 MNHEY and CDR2 SMNVEV (reference sequence). The J segment lost 5 bases and the V segment lost 2 bases, leaving 5 bases of the junction unmatched. The DNA for the CDR3 is TGTGCCAGCAGTTTAAGGAGGACAGGGAACAATGAGCAGTTCTTC. Encoded protein: CASSLRRTGNNEQFF.

The sample holds a few counts of this clonotype. The rearrangement uses TRBV10-3 and TRBJ2-6; tentative D call: TRBD2 (6 bases). This CDR3 comprises 16 residues. Trimming left V 7 bases short and J 0 bases short, with 13 bases between. Germline values: CDR1 ENHRY, CDR2 SYGVKD. CDR3 bases: TGTGCCATCACGGGACTCCGAGACTCTGGGGCCAACGTCCTGACTTTC. Translating it yields CAITGLRDSGANVLTF.

The chain employs TRBV24-1 and TRBJ2-6; 9 nucleotides agree with TRBD1. The J segment lost 2 bases and the V segment lost 4 bases, leaving 5 bases of the junction unmatched. This CDR3 comprises 17 residues. CDR1 and CDR2 from the germline V gene are KGHDR and SFDVKD. The CDR3 protein is CATSEATGGAGANVLTF. DNA of the CDR3: TGTGCCACCAGTGAGGCTACAGGGGGCGCTGGGGCCAACGTCCTGACTTTC.

This chain connects TRBV28 to TRBJ2-7, with D perhaps being TRBD1 or TRBD2 (5 bases each). Looked up from germline, CDR1 is MDHEN and CDR2 is SYDVKM. The CDR3 covers 16 residues. V was cut by 6 bases and J by 7 bases, with 25 bases left in between. Here the CDR3 DNA reads TGTGCCAGCAGGGGGTGGGCTACAGGACGGGGTGAGGAGCAGTACTTC. Its protein product is CASRGWATGRGEEQYF.

In its sample, this clonotype was seen many times. The V gene is TRBV20-1, the J gene TRBJ1-6; tentative D call: TRBD1 (5 bases). The germline V and J ends were trimmed by 0 bases and 5 bases, with 14 bases remaining between them. Germline assignment: CDR1 DFQATT and CDR2 SNEGSKA (reference sequence). The CDR3 spans 16 residues. The CDR3 nucleotides are TGCAGTGCTAGAGAGGGGGGAATACCTAATAATTCACCCCTCCACTTT. Residues: CSAREGGIPNNSPLHF.

The V call is TRBV7-2, the J call TRBJ1-2, with no clear D. The CDR3 contains 15 residues. V dropped 4 bases and J dropped 1 base, with 13 bases sitting between them. CDR1 and CDR2 (germline): SGHTA, FQGNSA. The chain's CDR3 is CASSSQAVSNYGYTF. The CDR3 nucleotides are TGTGCCAGCAGCTCCCAGGCTGTTAGTAACTATGGCTACACCTTC.

The genes are TRBV2 and TRBJ1-1; 7 bases are shared with TRBD1. V gave up 11 bases and J gave up 1 base; unmatched junction bases: 7. The CDR3 spans 13 residues. Germline values: CDR1 SNHLY, CDR2 FYNNEI. The CDR3 spells CAGKGQQNTEAFF. CDR3 nucleotides: TGTGCCGGAAAGGGACAGCAGAACACTGAAGCTTTCTTT. The whole variable domain, filled in from reference TRBV2 and TRBJ1-1, reads EPEVTQTPSHQVTQMGQEVILRCVPISNHLYFYWYRQILGQKVEFLVSFYNNEISEKSEIFDDQFSVERPDGSNFTLKIRSTKLEDSAMYFCAGKGQQNTEAFFGQGTRLTVV.

This clonotype was seen a few times. The chain links TRBV20-1 to TRBJ2-7; D may be TRBD1 (5 bases). There are 12 residues in the CDR3. Germline CDR1 reads DFQATT; CDR2 reads SNEGSKA (reference sequence). V was cut by 5 bases and J by 3 bases, with 11 bases left in between. This chain's CDR3 is CSAGAGGYEQYF. The DNA of the CDR3 is TGCAGTGCTGGGGCCGGCGGCTACGAGCAGTACTTC.

This clonotype has at least ten counts. The chain has TRBV7-8 and TRBJ1-1; 9 nucleotides agree with TRBD1. The CDR3 is 14 residues long. Losses at the gene ends were 4 bases for V and 7 bases for J; bases not matched to a gene: 7. Germline V gives CDR1 SGHVS, CDR2 FQNEAQ. The CDR3 region is CASSSTGTGREAFF. The CDR3 bases are TGTGCCAGCAGCTCGACAGGGACAGGGCGTGAAGCTTTCTTT.

CDR3 loop: CASSLGQGFYQPQHF. In nucleotides, the CDR3 is TGTGCCAGCAGTTTAGGACAGGGATTCTATCAGCCCCAGCATTTT. The J gene is TRBJ1-5, the V gene TRBV28; TRBD1 matches at 8 bases. The CDR3 totals 15 residues. V gave up 2 bases and J gave up 5 bases; unmatched junction bases: 5. The V gene's germline CDR1 is MDHEN and CDR2 SYDVKM.

The chain employs TRBV20-1 and TRBJ2-2; TRBD2 matches at 11 bases. This CDR3 is 15 amino acids long. V dropped 3 bases and J dropped 6; count of bases not matched to a gene: 6. Germline V gene sequence: CDR1 DFQATT, CDR2 SNEGSKA (reference sequence). The CDR3 is CSARLSGRAAGELFF. In DNA, the CDR3 is TGCAGTGCTAGGCTTAGCGGGAGGGCCGCCGGGGAGCTGTTTTTT.

A remark on this clonotype: A read error may explain this, as a much larger clone is one base away. This CDR3 is missing its conserved last phenylalanine or tryptophan, likely due to a read error. This chain links TRBV5-1 with TRBJ2-7; 9 bases match TRBD1. Germline loops: CDR1 SGHRS, CDR2 YFSETQ. This CDR3 region has 14 residues. V shed 3 bases, J shed 4 bases, and the junction held 5 bases outside the gene matches. The CDR3 spells CASSSPGQGYEQYS. The CDR3 region has the DNA TGCGCCAGCAGCTCACCGGGACAGGGTTACGAGCAGTACTCC.

This clonotype has a handful of counts. V usage is TRBV9 and J usage is TRBJ2-1, with 10 bases aligning to TRBD2. Germline CDR1 SGDLS, CDR2 YYNGEE. CDR3 length: 14 residues. The V segment lost 3 bases and the J segment 9 bases; nucleotides outside the gene matches: 6. As DNA, the CDR3 is TGTGCCAGCAGCGCGCTAGCGGGAGTAATTGAGCAGTTCTTC. Encoded protein: CASSALAGVIEQFF.